This entry lists 18 T cell receptor beta chains sequenced from one sample in a study of T cell responses to AZD1222 COVID-19 vaccine. TCRdb's table, derived via immunoSEQ multiplex PCR, lists solely in-frame clones and lacks some. The table lists some 180,000 clones, almost 95% of them singletons. The input for sequencing was peripheral blood, taken on day 0 of AZD1222 vaccination. The receptors were gathered from an adult in good health.

The chain has TRBV28 and TRBJ1-1, with a weak D call TRBD1 (5 bases). Germline values: CDR1 MDHEN, CDR2 SYDVKM. V was shortened by 1 base and J by 4 bases, with 22 bases between the two germline ends. This CDR3 is built from 18 residues. The DNA for the CDR3 is TGTGCCAGCAGTTTATCCCGAGGCTGGGGGGATAGTGGCACTGAAGCTTTCTTT. It yields the protein CASSLSRGWGDSGTEAFF.

This clone was picked up one time. The CDR3 sequence: CASSAPGLFSEAFF. As DNA, the CDR3 is TGTGCCAGCAGCGCCCCAGGTCTCTTCTCTGAAGCTTTCTTT. V is TRBV27 and J is TRBJ1-1; D call uncertain. This CDR3 region has 14 residues. CDR1 is MNHEY and CDR2 is SMNVEV in the germline V gene (reference sequence). V shed 6 bases and J shed 6 bases, with 17 bases lying between them.

V is TRBV5-1 and J is TRBJ1-1; the D gene is possibly TRBD1 (6 bases). The CDR3 is 14 amino acids. The germline CDR1 and CDR2 sequences are SGHRS and YFSETQ. Trimming took off 2 bases at V and 7 bases at J, with 15 bases between the two ends. Written as DNA, the CDR3 is TGCGCCAGCAGCTTAGGGGGATGGGACATTGAAGCTTTCTTT. Translated: CASSLGGWDIEAFF.

This sequence joins TRBV3-1 (or the pseudogene TRBV3-2) and TRBJ1-2, with D perhaps matching TRBD1 (5 bases). Trimming shortened V by 7 bases and J by 0 bases, and 12 bases separated the two germline ends. This CDR3 region has 14 residues. Germline CDR1 LGHDT, CDR2 YNNKEL (reference sequence). The CDR3 coding sequence is TGTGCCAGCACAAATAGGGGAACTAACTATGGCTACACCTTC. Amino acid sequence: CASTNRGTNYGYTF.

This chain links TRBV18 with TRBJ1-6; D is ambiguous. V lost 2 bases and J 13 bases, leaving 12 bases between the germline ends. Germline CDR1 reads KGHSH; CDR2 reads LQKENI. This CDR3 region has 13 residues. CDR3 protein: CASSPGKGWPLHF. CDR3 coding DNA: TGTGCCAGCTCACCAGGGAAGGGTTGGCCCCTCCACTTT.

V gene TRBV7-9 combines with J gene TRBJ1-3; 9 bases agree with TRBD1. Germline CDR1 and CDR2: SEHNR and FQNEAQ (reference sequence). CDR3 size: 17 residues. After removal of 6 bases from V and 2 bases from J, the junction contained 11 bases not matched to a gene. DNA of the CDR3: TGTGCCAGCAGGCCCGCCGGGACAGGGTTCACTGGAAACACCATATATTTT. Amino acid sequence: CASRPAGTGFTGNTIYF.

This chain links TRBV5-4 with TRBJ2-5; TRBD1 might be the D (6 bases). Trimming cost V 2 bases and J 5 bases, with 13 bases left between them. CDR1 and CDR2 (germline): SGHNT, YYREEE (reference sequence). The CDR3 contains 14 residues. The CDR3 sequence: CASSFRAQGETQYF. In DNA form, the CDR3 reads TGTGCCAGCAGCTTCCGGGCCCAGGGGGAGACCCAGTACTTC. The full variable domain, its missing parts supplied by reference TRBV5-4 and TRBJ2-5, is ETGVTQSPTHLIKTRGQQVTLRCSSQSGHNTVSWYQQALGQGPQFIFQYYREEENGRGNFPPRFSGLQFPNYSSELNVNALELDDSALYLCASSFRAQGETQYFGPGTRLLVL.

The J gene is TRBJ1-1, the V gene TRBV29-1, with 8 bases identical to TRBD1. The V gene end was trimmed by 0 bases and the J gene end by 1 base; junction bases not matched to a gene: 7. The CDR3 totals 16 residues. Germline V lookup: CDR1 SQVTM, CDR2 ANQGSEA. The CDR3 is CSVEDRQGASNTEAFF. Written as DNA, the CDR3 is TGCAGCGTTGAAGATCGGCAGGGGGCCTCGAACACTGAAGCTTTCTTT.

The chain carries TRBV10-2 and TRBJ2-5; D may be TRBD2 (5 bases). In germline, CDR1 is WSHSY, CDR2 SAAADI. Trimming took off 3 bases at V and 7 bases at J, with 15 bases between the two ends. The CDR3 is 14 amino acids. The CDR3 is CASSDERRPMTQYF. The CDR3 DNA is TGCGCCAGCAGTGACGAGCGGCGCCCAATGACCCAGTACTTC.

CDR3 nucleotide sequence: TGTGCCAGCAGCCCCTTTAGGGGACAGGTTAACTATGGCTACACCTTC. Translated, it gives CASSPFRGQVNYGYTF. The chain employs TRBV7-2 and TRBJ1-2, with 8 bases fitting TRBD1. Unmatched junction bases numbered 9, after V lost 5 bases and J lost 1 base. This CDR3 spans 16 amino acids. Germline V gene data show CDR1 as SGHTA and CDR2 as FQGNSA.

This clone was seen only once. Other nucleotide sequences from this sample produce the same CDR3. The V and J genes are TRBV12-3 or TRBV12-4 and TRBJ1-2; a weak D match, TRBD1 (5 bases). The CDR3 runs 13 residues. Trimming took off 3 bases at V and 4 bases at J, with 9 bases between the two ends. In nucleotides, the CDR3 is TGTGCCAGCAGTTTGGGTCAGGGCTATGGCTACACCTTC. Translation: CASSLGQGYGYTF.

The chain recombines TRBV7-8 with TRBJ2-7, with 8 nucleotides matching TRBD2. CDR1 and CDR2 from the germline V gene are SGHVS and FQNEAQ. This CDR3 has 18 amino acids. The V gene end was trimmed by 1 base and the J gene end by 2 bases; junction bases not matched to a gene: 13. In DNA, the CDR3 is TGTGCCAGCAGCTTAGGAGTCGGGGAGCGGGGGTCCACCTACGAGCAGTACTTC. This sequence encodes CASSLGVGERGSTYEQYF. The whole variable domain, filled in from reference TRBV7-8 and TRBJ2-7, reads GAGVSQSPRYKVAKRGQDVALRCDPISGHVSLFWYQQALGQGPEFLTYFQNEAQLDKSGLPSDRFFAERPEGSVSTLKIQRTQQEDSAVYLCASSLGVGERGSTYEQYFGPGTRLTVT.

V and J are TRBV19 and TRBJ1-4; D is uncertain. Trimming removed 5 bases at V and 5 bases at J, with 12 bases between. Germline-derived CDR1 and CDR2 are LNHDA and SQIVND (reference sequence). The CDR3 has 14 amino acids. The CDR3 DNA is TGTGCCAGTAGTGATAGTAATCCGAATGAAAAACTGTTTTTT. This gives the protein CASSDSNPNEKLFF.

This sequence joins TRBV7-8 and TRBJ2-3; unclear D gene. With 2 bases removed from V and 4 bases from J, the gap between germline ends came to 4 bases. The germline V gene has CDR1 SGHVS and CDR2 FQNEAQ. CDR3 size: 12 residues. The DNA for the CDR3 is TGTGCCAGCAGCTTATCCGCAGATACGCAGTATTTT. It is translated as CASSLSADTQYF.

The V gene is TRBV21-1, the J gene TRBJ2-1; TRBD2 was called by the table and not checked on the DNA. TRBV21-1 is a pseudogene locus. This CDR3 contains 16 residues. The CDR3 protein is CASSTAGACSYNEQFF. The CDR3 nucleotides read TGTGCCAGCAGCACCGCGGGGGCCTGCTCCTACAATGAGCAGTTCTTC.

The rearrangement joins TRBV4-3 to TRBJ2-5, with a possible D match to TRBD1 (5 bases). Trimming removed 0 bases at V and 5 bases at J, with 13 bases between. CDR3 length equals 15 residues. Germline V lookup: CDR1 LGHNA, CDR2 YSLEER. The CDR3 nucleotides are TGCGCCAGCAGCCAAGATTCGGCAGGGCAGGAGACCCAGTACTTC. It translates to CASSQDSAGQETQYF.

V is TRBV6-1 and J is TRBJ1-4, with D uncertain. Trimming removed 1 base at V and 4 bases at J, with 7 bases between. The CDR3 extends over 14 amino acids. The germline V gene has CDR1 MNHNS and CDR2 SASEGT. CDR3 residues: CASSEVGINEKLFF. The CDR3 bases are TGTGCCAGCAGTGAAGTCGGAATTAATGAAAAACTGTTTTTT.

Here the CDR3 reads CATFRDRGQDGYTF. The CDR3 nucleotides read TGTGCCACCTTTAGGGACAGGGGGCAGGATGGCTACACCTTC. The V and J genes are TRBV6-5 and TRBJ1-2, with 12 bases identical to TRBD1. Germline loops: CDR1 MNHEY, CDR2 SVGAGI. Losses at the gene ends were 10 bases for V and 6 bases for J; bases not matched to a gene: 9. This CDR3 is built from 14 residues.